A single sample gave rise to the 21 T cell receptor beta chains below, sequenced in a study of CD8+ T cells in alopecia areata. Stated treatment: oral pan-JAK inhibitor, 5-10 mg twice daily. RNA was isolated and reverse transcribed to cDNA, the sequencing template. The repertoire was sequenced with immunoSEQ multiplex PCR; TCRdb's copy has only in-frame clones and lacks some. Counted here are 210,000 or so clones, more than 60% occurring once; the ten biggest clones make up roughly 1.2%. The sequences come from CD4+ T cells sorted from blood, collected at approximately week 42, from a patient treated with tofacitinib. These receptors were taken from a human donor with alopecia areata.

The rearrangement uses TRBV7-2 and TRBJ1-6, with 7 bases lining up with TRBD1. Germline V CDR1 and CDR2: SGHTA, FQGNSA. This CDR3 has 14 residues. The V gene end was trimmed by 5 bases and the J gene end by 6 bases; junction bases not matched to a gene: 4. The CDR3 region has the DNA TGTGCCAGCAGCCAGGGACAGATTAATTCACCCCTCCACTTT. Its translation is CASSQGQINSPLHF.

The CDR3 is CASSLEFGRQKNTEAFF. The CDR3 coding sequence is TGTGCCAGCAGCTTAGAGTTTGGTCGGCAAAAGAACACTGAAGCTTTCTTT. V gene TRBV7-6 combines with J gene TRBJ1-1; D uncertain. CDR1 SGHVS and CDR2 FNYEAQ come from the germline V gene. Trimming removed 1 base from V and 1 base from J, with 16 bases in between. The CDR3 length is 17 residues.

This clone turned up a few times. The gene calls are TRBV27 and TRBJ2-1; D is undetermined. V lost 2 bases, J lost 4 bases, and 9 bases lay in between. The CDR3 contains 14 residues. The germline V gene has CDR1 MNHEY and CDR2 SMNVEV (reference sequence). The CDR3, as DNA: TGTGCCAGCAGTTTAAATTGGCCTTACAATGAGCAGTTCTTC. Translating it yields CASSLNWPYNEQFF.

The rearrangement joins TRBV27 to TRBJ1-2; 8 nucleotides align to TRBD1. The CDR3 runs 14 residues. V dropped 9 bases and J dropped 4; count of bases not matched to a gene: 10. Germline lookup yields CDR1 MNHEY and CDR2 SMNVEV (reference sequence). CDR3: CASTTGTGSYGYTF. The CDR3 bases are TGTGCCAGTACCACCGGGACAGGTAGCTATGGCTACACCTTC.

This clone was seen just once. The rearrangement joins TRBV29-1 to TRBJ1-2; D is unresolved. CDR3 length: 12 amino acids. The ends were cut back, 6 bases at V and 9 bases at J, with 17 bases in the middle. Germline-derived CDR1 and CDR2 are SQVTM and ANQGSEA. The CDR3 region is CSVVSASTSYTF. CDR3 sequence (DNA): TGCAGCGTCGTTTCCGCGTCGACTAGCTACACCTTC. The full variable domain, with the rest looked up from reference TRBV29-1 and TRBJ1-2, is SAVISQKPSRDICQRGTSLTIQCQVDSQVTMMFWYRQQPGQSLTLIATANQGSEATYESGFVIDKFPISRPNLTFSTLTVSNMSPEDSSIYLCSVVSASTSYTFGSGTRLTVV.

Note on this clone: The sample holds other DNA sequences that translate to the same CDR3. The V gene is TRBV18, the J gene TRBJ2-5; D is perhaps TRBD2 (6 bases). The CDR3 sequence is 14 residues long. From germline, CDR1 is KGHSH and CDR2 LQKENI. V lost 3 bases, J lost 1 base, and 9 bases lay in between. Here the CDR3 reads CASSPDGSQETQYF. CDR3 DNA: TGTGCCAGCTCACCCGACGGGAGCCAAGAGACCCAGTACTTC.

The rearrangement uses TRBV11-2 and TRBJ1-2, with TRBD1 matching 9 bases. This CDR3 spans 15 amino acids. Unmatched junction bases numbered 5, after V lost 3 bases and J lost 3 bases. CDR1 is SGHAT and CDR2 is FQNNGV in the germline V gene. Here the CDR3 DNA reads TGTGCCAGCAGCTTCACCGGGACAGGGCACTATGGCTACACCTTC. Its protein product is CASSFTGTGHYGYTF.

The gene calls are TRBV7-7 and TRBJ2-7, with D unclear. CDR1 is SSHAT and CDR2 is FNYEAQ in the germline V gene (reference sequence). V was pared by 3 bases and J by 2 bases, with 8 bases between. There are 13 residues in the CDR3. Written as DNA, the CDR3 is TGTGCCAGCAGCTTGGCTGAAACCTACGAGCAGTACTTC. It specifies CASSLAETYEQYF.

The rearrangement joins TRBV25-1 to TRBJ1-2; TRBD1 aligns across 7 bases. The V segment lost 3 bases and the J segment 6 bases; nucleotides outside the gene matches: 7. The germline CDR1 and CDR2 sequences are MGHDK and SYGVNS. The CDR3 has 14 amino acids. The CDR3, as DNA: TGTGCCAGCAGTGAGCAACGAGGGGGCCATGGCTACACCTTC. Its protein is CASSEQRGGHGYTF.

This clone was observed a few times. V usage is TRBV29-1 and J usage is TRBJ2-2; D is possibly TRBD2 (5 bases). The CDR3 loop spans 13 amino acids. Germline CDR1 SQVTM, CDR2 ANQGSEA. Trimming cost V 4 bases and J 6 bases, with 12 bases left between them. The chain's CDR3 is CSVVSGYPGELFF. In DNA, the CDR3 is TGCAGCGTTGTGAGCGGCTATCCCGGGGAGCTGTTTTTT.

The chain carries TRBV30 and TRBJ1-5, with 10 positions matching TRBD1. J gave up 7 bases and V 5 bases, and 11 bases lay outside the gene matches. Germline CDR1 reads GTSNPN; CDR2 reads SVGIG (reference sequence). The CDR3 spans 15 residues. Here the CDR3 DNA reads TGTGCCTGGGCTACCGGGACAGGGGCAGCCCAGCCCCAGCATTTT. Protein: CAWATGTGAAQPQHF.

This rearrangement joins TRBV29-1 to TRBJ2-3; D is perhaps TRBD2 (7 bases). CDR3 length: 13 amino acids. Germline V gene lookup returns CDR1 SQVTM and CDR2 ANQGSEA. V lost 6 bases, J lost 5 bases, and 15 bases lay in between. CDR3 region: CSVRGGPGDTQYF. CDR3 bases: TGCAGCGTGAGGGGGGGCCCCGGAGATACGCAGTATTTT.

This clone was seen only a few times. The genes are TRBV6-1 and TRBJ2-3, with 10 bases matching TRBD2. This CDR3 is 15 amino acids long. The V segment lost 3 bases and the J segment 4 bases; nucleotides outside the gene matches: 4. The V gene's germline CDR1 is MNHNS and CDR2 SASEGT. CDR3 amino acids: CASSETSGGADTQYF. The CDR3 nucleotides read TGTGCCAGCAGTGAGACAAGCGGGGGGGCAGATACGCAGTATTTT.

The chain has TRBV29-1 and TRBJ1-1, with D possibly TRBD1 on 6 matching bases. CDR1 and CDR2 (germline): SQVTM, ANQGSEA. V was shortened by 6 bases and J by 6 bases, with 17 bases between the two germline ends. The CDR3 consists of 13 residues. DNA for the CDR3: TGCAGCGTCGAATTTCAGGGGTTCGCTGAAGCTTTCTTT. Encoded protein: CSVEFQGFAEAFF.

This clone is classed as medium-sized. The J gene is TRBJ1-2, the V gene TRBV4-3; no clear D. CDR3 length equals 14 residues. Trimming took 2 bases from V and 3 from J, leaving 10 bases between them. Germline CDR1 reads LGHNA; CDR2 reads YSLEER. In nucleotides, the CDR3 is TGCGCCAGCAGCCAACGCAGTGGCGACTATGGCTACACCTTC. This sequence encodes CASSQRSGDYGYTF.

This chain uses TRBV5-6 with TRBJ2-3; TRBD2 matches 9 bases. The CDR3 has 16 amino acids. With V trimmed by 0 bases and J by 1 base, 3 bases remained unmatched. Germline assignment: CDR1 SGHDT and CDR2 YYEEEE. Written as DNA, the CDR3 is TGTGCCAGCAGCTTGGCCCCTAGCGGGGGCACAGATACGCAGTATTTT. Its translation is CASSLAPSGGTDTQYF.

The V and J genes are TRBV6-5 and TRBJ1-2; perhaps TRBD1 as D (5 bases). This CDR3 contains 12 residues. Trimming shortened V by 10 bases and J by 5 bases, and 14 bases separated the two germline ends. Germline V gives CDR1 MNHEY, CDR2 SVGAGI. CDR3 protein: CATQGTAYGYTF. In DNA form, the CDR3 reads TGTGCCACCCAAGGGACCGCTTATGGCTACACCTTC.

This chain uses TRBV6-1 with TRBJ1-2, with TRBD1 identical over 12 bases. The length of the CDR3 is 14 residues. The V gene end was trimmed by 9 bases and the J gene end by 8 bases; junction bases not matched to a gene: 10. CDR1 MNHNS and CDR2 SASEGT come from the germline V gene. CDR3: CASTGTGGGIGYTF. CDR3 nucleotide sequence: TGTGCCAGTACCGGGACAGGGGGCGGAATCGGCTACACCTTC.

This clone showed up just a few times. V usage is TRBV23-1 and J usage is TRBJ2-7; TRBD1 agrees at 7 bases. TRBV23-1 is an ORF for which the function is uncertain. V trimming: 0 bases; J trimming: 3 bases; junction bases outside the gene matches: 5. The CDR3 spans 15 residues. The CDR3 loop reads CASSQSGTVNYEQYF. The CDR3 DNA sequence: TGCGCCAGCAGTCAATCGGGGACAGTCAACTACGAGCAGTACTTC.

The chain couples TRBV5-1 to TRBJ1-2; the match to TRBD1 covers 7 bases. The germline CDR1 and CDR2 sequences are SGHRS and YFSETQ. The CDR3 has 14 residues. V trimming: 4 bases; J trimming: 0 bases; junction bases outside the gene matches: 3. CDR3 bases: TGCGCCAGCAGCACGACAGGGACTAACTATGGCTACACCTTC. Its protein is CASSTTGTNYGYTF.

The rearrangement links TRBV29-1 to TRBJ2-3; no reliable D call. CDR3 length: 14 residues. Between the trimmed V and J ends, which lost 7 bases and 2 bases, there was a span of 16 bases. Germline CDR1 reads SQVTM; CDR2 reads ANQGSEA. CDR3 sequence reads: CSAVAAPLTDTQYF. The CDR3, as DNA: TGCAGCGCTGTGGCTGCCCCCCTCACAGATACGCAGTATTTT.